Listed below are T cell receptor beta chains from one sample, sequenced in a study of blood T cell repertoires in COVID-19. TCRdb's copy holds only in-frame clones and misses some; the assay was immunoSEQ multiplex PCR. The sample comprises approximately 330,000 clones, around 92% of which are singletons, and almost 9.5% rests with the top ten. The sample consisted of PBMCs or T cells enriched from blood (not recorded which). The source of these receptors is a young woman who had recovered from COVID-19. Both conserved end residues are part of each CDR3. Fields, in order: clone size, J gene, V gene, D gene, CDR3 protein, CDR3 DNA. The D gene is left open where the match is weak. Expanded clones get a size class; other rows say once, few or many, or leave the size out.

- TRBJ1-1 TRBV12-3/TRBV12-4 - CASSQEETEAFF TGTGCCAGCAGTCAGGAGGAGACTGAAGCTTTCTTT
- TRBJ2-1 TRBV15 - CATSRLSGSYNEQFF TGTGCCACCAGCAGACTTAGCGGCTCCTACAATGAGCAGTTCTTC
- TRBJ2-3 TRBV12-5 TRBD1 CASGLEDRATQYF TGTGCTAGTGGTTTGGAGGACAGGGCTACGCAGTATTTT
- TRBJ1-2 TRBV2 - CASRASWYYGYTF TGTGCCAGCAGGGCCAGTTGGTACTATGGCTACACCTTC
- TRBJ2-3 TRBV5-1 TRBD1 CARSQGWGQGGTDTQYF TGCGCCCGCAGCCAGGGCTGGGGACAGGGGGGGACAGATACGCAGTATTTT
- TRBJ1-2 TRBV28 - CASTKNAGTDGYTF TGTGCCAGCACCAAAAATGCTGGAACAGATGGCTACACCTTC
- TRBJ2-7 TRBV28 - CASSPRPGRSSYEQYF TGTGCCAGCAGTCCCCGGCCCGGAAGGAGCTCCTACGAGCAGTACTTC
- TRBJ1-2 TRBV7-2 - CASTPGSFGGLYGYTF TGTGCCAGCACTCCTGGGTCCTTTGGCGGTCTATATGGCTACACCTTC
- TRBJ2-1 TRBV3-1/TRBV3-2 - CASSQEAGVYNEQFF TGTGCCAGCAGCCAAGAGGCAGGGGTCTACAATGAGCAGTTCTTC
- TRBJ2-7 TRBV6-5 TRBD1 CASSYSTGGFYEQYF TGTGCCAGCAGTTACTCGACAGGGGGCTTCTACGAGCAGTACTTC
- TRBJ1-1 TRBV18 - CASSPNPGQNTEAFF TGTGCCAGCTCACCCAATCCGGGACAGAACACTGAAGCTTTCTTT
- TRBJ2-7 TRBV6-5 TRBD2 CASKPGLDGLEQYF TGTGCCAGCAAGCCGGGACTAGATGGGCTCGAGCAGTACTTC
few TRBJ1-6 TRBV10-3 - CASVAGEGNSPLHF TGTGCCTCAGTAGCGGGGGAAGGTAATTCACCCCTCCACTTT
once TRBJ1-1 TRBV11-2 - CASSLAPSGEAFF TGTGCCAGCAGCTTAGCCCCTTCGGGGGAAGCTTTCTTT
- TRBJ1-1 TRBV6-6 - CASSYKGTEAFF TGTGCCAGCAGTTACAAGGGGACTGAAGCTTTCTTT
- TRBJ2-7 TRBV20-1 TRBD2 CSASILAGGSYEQYF TGCAGTGCTAGTATACTAGCGGGAGGATCCTACGAGCAGTACTTC
- TRBJ2-2 TRBV28 - CASSLLPSYGELFF TGTGCCAGCAGTCTCCTCCCCTCGTACGGGGAGCTGTTTTTT
- TRBJ2-5 TRBV2 TRBD2 CATSRQDGGWDQETQYF TGTGCCACGAGTCGACAAGACGGGGGGTGGGACCAAGAGACCCAGTACTTC
- TRBJ2-2 TRBV3-1/TRBV3-2 TRBD2 CASSGTMGGSTGELFF TGTGCCAGCAGCGGGACCATGGGGGGGAGCACCGGGGAGCTGTTTTTT
- TRBJ2-5 TRBV27 - CASSLLGGHFQETQYF TGTGCCAGCAGTTTATTGGGTGGACATTTCCAAGAGACCCAGTACTTC
- TRBJ2-3 TRBV5-1 TRBD1 CASSFQGAPGDTQYF TGCGCCAGCAGCTTCCAGGGGGCGCCGGGAGATACGCAGTATTTT
- TRBJ1-5 TRBV19 - CASSIGRGGSQPQHF TGTGCCAGTAGCATCGGTCGGGGGGGAAGTCAGCCCCAGCATTTT
- TRBJ1-2 TRBV30 - CAWSPGHNYGYTF TGTGCCTGGAGTCCGGGACACAACTATGGCTACACCTTC
- TRBJ1-1 TRBV25-1 - CASSEGWMNTEAFF TGTGCCAGCAGCGAGGGATGGATGAACACTGAAGCTTTCTTT
- TRBJ2-7 TRBV27 - CASSLQGGYEQYF TGTGCCAGCAGTTTACAGGGGGGCTACGAGCAGTACTTC
- TRBJ2-7 TRBV3-1/TRBV3-2 TRBD2 CASSRKLAGDPEQYF TGTGCCAGCAGCCGAAAACTAGCGGGAGATCCTGAGCAGTACTTC
- TRBJ2-1 TRBV11-3 - CASSISRFGGGYNEQFF TGTGCCAGCAGCATCTCCCGTTTTGGGGGCGGTTACAATGAGCAGTTCTTC
- TRBJ2-1 TRBV5-1 TRBD2 CASSLVPSGNEQFF TGCGCCAGCAGCTTGGTCCCTAGCGGGAATGAGCAGTTCTTC
- TRBJ1-2 TRBV10-3 TRBD1 CAISGLTGATGYTF TGTGCCATCAGTGGATTAACAGGGGCCACGGGCTACACCTTC
few TRBJ1-2 TRBV5-6 - CASSDQTASGYGYTF TGTGCCAGCAGCGATCAGACGGCCAGCGGCTATGGCTACACCTTC
- TRBJ2-1 TRBV5-4 TRBD2 CASSQELAGYNNEQFF TGTGCCAGCAGCCAGGAACTAGCGGGTTATAACAATGAGCAGTTCTTC
- TRBJ2-7 TRBV12-2 - CASRLVDRDRPYEQYF TGTGCAAGTCGCTTAGTTGATAGGGACAGGCCCTACGAGCAGTACTTC
- TRBJ2-1 TRBV5-4 TRBD2 CASSVLREEEQFF TGTGCCAGCAGTGTTCTGCGGGAGGAAGAGCAGTTCTTC
- TRBJ1-1 TRBV14 - CASSSSVDTEAFF TGTGCCAGCAGCTCTTCGGTCGACACTGAAGCTTTCTTT
- TRBJ1-1 TRBV6-2/TRBV6-3 - CASSPTRSRNTEAFF TGTGCCAGCAGCCCAACCCGGTCCCGAAACACTGAAGCTTTCTTT
- TRBJ1-6 TRBV30 - CAWTSLKTDSRLNSPLHF TGTGCCTGGACGAGCCTAAAGACAGACTCCCGGCTTAATTCACCCCTCCACTTT
- TRBJ2-7 TRBV24-1 - CATSDFSFRFRDEQYF TGTGCCACCAGTGATTTTAGCTTCCGGTTCAGGGACGAGCAGTACTTC
few TRBJ1-1 TRBV6-5 TRBD1 CASSLSQGVAEAFF TGTGCCAGCAGTCTCTCTCAGGGGGTGGCTGAAGCTTTCTTT
- TRBJ2-5 TRBV29-1 - CSVEGLYQETQYF TGCAGCGTTGAGGGGCTTTACCAAGAGACCCAGTACTTC
- TRBJ2-2 TRBV11-3 - CASSPGYNTGELFF TGTGCCAGCAGCCCGGGATACAACACCGGGGAGCTGTTTTTT
- TRBJ1-2 TRBV21-1 - CASSSDKVGYTF TGTGCCAGCAGCAGTGACAAGGTTGGCTACACCTTC
- TRBJ2-3 TRBV18 TRBD2 CASSPRTSGSSTDTQYF TGTGCCAGCTCACCACGGACTAGCGGGAGTAGCACAGATACGCAGTATTTT
- TRBJ1-5 TRBV13 - CASSLMSGGGNQPQHF TGTGCCAGCAGCTTAATGTCGGGCGGGGGCAATCAGCCCCAGCATTTT
- TRBJ1-2 TRBV5-4 TRBD1 CASSLPPGQGKIYGYTF TGTGCCAGCAGCTTACCTCCGGGACAGGGTAAGATCTATGGCTACACCTTC
- TRBJ1-4 TRBV7-9 - CASSLYQGELFF TGTGCCAGCAGCTTATATCAGGGTGAACTGTTTTTT
- TRBJ2-2 TRBV19 TRBD2 CASSIASGTGELFF TGTGCCAGTAGTATAGCTAGCGGGACCGGGGAGCTGTTTTTT
- TRBJ1-1 TRBV5-1 - CASSFGKSTEAFF TGCGCCAGCAGCTTCGGGAAAAGCACTGAAGCTTTCTTT
- TRBJ2-4 TRBV9 TRBD2 CASSVGASGRALAKNIQYF TGTGCCAGCAGCGTAGGAGCAAGCGGGAGGGCTCTAGCCAAAAACATTCAGTACTTC
- TRBJ1-1 TRBV6-5 - CASSYETLGRAFF TGTGCCAGCAGCTATGAAACTTTGGGGCGAGCTTTCTTT